A selection of T cell receptor beta chains follows, all from one sample in a study of CD8 T cells in Susac syndrome. TCRdb analysed the immunoSEQ multiplex PCR reads with MiXCR anew, one entry per CDR3 protein. Seen here are some 300,000 distinct CDR3 sequences, 75% to 85% observed once, and the top ten hold roughly 0.22%. Sequencing was performed on CD8+ T cells from PBMCs. All receptors come from a human donor with multiple sclerosis. The CDR3 runs from the conserved cysteine through the conserved F or W. The D gene is left open where the match is weak. Clone size is given for some rows only: seen once, a few or many times, or a class if the clone is expanded.

v_call,d_call,clone_size,j_call,cdr3_aa,cdr3_nt
TRBV13,TRBD2,.,TRBJ2-5,CASSSATSGIVETQYF,TGTGCCAGCAGCTCCGCGACTAGCGGGATTGTAGAGACCCAGTACTTC
TRBV9,TRBD2,few,TRBJ2-7,CASSVAGLAASYEQYF,TGTGCCAGCAGCGTAGCCGGACTAGCGGCTTCCTACGAGCAGTACTTC
TRBV9,TRBD2,.,TRBJ2-1,CASTAGTTAGEQFF,TGTGCCAGCACCGCGGGGACTACCGCCGGGGAGCAGTTCTTC
TRBV20-1,.,.,TRBJ2-1,CSAEWASQRPDDEQFF,TGCAGTGCTGAGTGGGCTAGCCAACGCCCGGACGATGAGCAGTTCTTC
TRBV5-6,.,few,TRBJ2-2,CASSFTRNTGELFF,TGTGCCAGCAGCTTTACTAGAAACACCGGGGAGCTGTTTTTT
TRBV9,.,.,TRBJ2-1,CASSPFSSVFDYNEQFF,TGTGCCAGCAGCCCCTTTTCGTCTGTGTTTGACTACAATGAGCAGTTCTTC
TRBV2,TRBD1,.,TRBJ1-5,CASSERDRFNQPQHF,TGTGCCAGCAGTGAACGGGACAGATTCAATCAGCCCCAGCATTTT
TRBV28,.,.,TRBJ1-1,CASSLLRHPNTEAFF,TGTGCCAGCAGTTTATTAAGGCACCCTAACACTGAAGCTTTCTTT
TRBV11-2,TRBD1,once,TRBJ2-7,CASSLPRQGDFSYEQYF,TGTGCCAGCAGCCTCCCGCGGCAGGGGGATTTCTCCTACGAGCAGTACTTC
TRBV20-1,.,.,TRBJ2-7,CSARDRTKSYEQYF,TGCAGTGCTAGAGATCGGACCAAATCCTACGAGCAGTACTTC
TRBV7-8,TRBD1,.,TRBJ2-5,CASSDRDRGLQETQYF,TGTGCCAGCAGCGACCGGGACAGGGGGCTCCAAGAGACCCAGTACTTC
TRBV30,.,few,TRBJ1-1,CAWSVLGDTEAFF,TGTGCCTGGAGTGTCCTAGGGGACACTGAAGCTTTCTTT
TRBV24-1,.,.,TRBJ2-3,CATSDIYGGDNYTDTQYF,TGTGCCACCAGTGACATTTATGGCGGTGATAACTACACAGATACGCAGTATTTT
TRBV11-2,TRBD1,.,TRBJ2-5,CASSLWGTGLETQYF,TGTGCCAGCAGCTTATGGGGGACAGGGTTGGAGACCCAGTACTTC
TRBV29-1,.,.,TRBJ2-1,CSATGVNEQFF,TGCAGCGCGACGGGGGTCAATGAGCAGTTCTTC
TRBV24-1,TRBD1,.,TRBJ2-2,CATSEPGQGKMTGELFF,TGTGCCACCAGTGAACCGGGACAGGGGAAGATGACCGGGGAGCTGTTTTTT
TRBV20-1,TRBD2,.,TRBJ2-7,CSARDRLAVEQYF,TGCAGTGCTAGAGATAGGCTAGCGGTCGAGCAGTACTTC
TRBV27,TRBD2,.,TRBJ2-3,CASTSGSRTDTQYF,TGTGCCAGCACGAGCGGGAGCCGCACAGATACGCAGTATTTT
TRBV2,TRBD1,.,TRBJ2-6,CASTDTGGYHSGANVLTF,TGTGCCAGCACCGATACAGGGGGCTATCACTCTGGGGCCAACGTCCTGACTTTC
TRBV20-1,.,.,TRBJ1-5,CSARQENQPQHF,TGCAGTGCCCGACAGGAGAATCAGCCCCAGCATTTT
TRBV19,TRBD1,.,TRBJ2-1,CASSMGQGNYNEQFF,TGTGCCAGTAGTATGGGACAGGGAAACTACAATGAGCAGTTCTTC
TRBV6-2/TRBV6-3,TRBD1,.,TRBJ1-5,CASSYGQGAYNQPQHF,TGTGCCAGCAGTTACGGGCAGGGGGCCTACAATCAGCCCCAGCATTTT
TRBV10-1,TRBD2,.,TRBJ2-2,CASSGRLAGGLMNTGELFF,TGCGCCAGCAGTGGGCGACTAGCGGGAGGCTTGATGAACACCGGGGAGCTGTTTTTT
TRBV15,.,.,TRBJ2-1,CATSRRADFPEQFF,TGTGCCACCAGCAGACGGGCCGACTTTCCTGAGCAGTTCTTC
TRBV20-1,TRBD1,.,TRBJ2-7,CSADRASYEQYF,TGCAGTGCTGACAGGGCCTCCTACGAGCAGTACTTC
TRBV29-1,.,.,TRBJ1-1,CSVEEATGTEAFF,TGCAGCGTTGAAGAGGCGACAGGCACTGAAGCTTTCTTT
TRBV28,.,.,TRBJ1-2,CASSPWRYGYTF,TGTGCCAGCAGCCCATGGCGGTATGGCTACACCTTC
TRBV2,TRBD2,.,TRBJ2-3,CASSPGTKRTDTQYF,TGTGCCAGCAGCCCCGGGACTAAGAGAACAGATACGCAGTATTTT
TRBV15,.,.,TRBJ2-7,CATRMGNSYEQYF,TGTGCCACGAGAATGGGTAACTCCTACGAGCAGTACTTC
TRBV30,.,.,TRBJ2-1,CAWGVSGGNEQFF,TGTGCCTGGGGCGTGAGCGGCGGCAATGAGCAGTTCTTC
TRBV7-9,.,.,TRBJ1-1,CASRLDTEALF,TGTGCCAGCAGGCTAGACACTGAAGCTCTCTTT
TRBV7-9,TRBD2,once,TRBJ2-3,CASLRGTDTQYF,TGTGCCAGCTTGCGGGGGACAGATACGCAGTATTTT
TRBV7-6,.,.,TRBJ2-1,CASSLNSGYNEQFF,TGTGCCAGCAGCTTAAATTCGGGGTACAATGAGCAGTTCTTC
TRBV19,.,.,TRBJ1-1,CASSASRGMNTEAFF,TGTGCCAGTAGTGCTTCTAGAGGGATGAACACTGAAGCTTTCTTT
TRBV29-1,.,.,TRBJ2-1,CSVWGYNEQFF,TGCAGCGTCTGGGGATACAATGAGCAGTTCTTC
TRBV29-1,.,.,TRBJ2-7,CSVEESRGIYEQYF,TGCAGCGTTGAAGAATCACGGGGAATCTACGAGCAGTACTTC
TRBV28,.,.,TRBJ2-7,CASSFGLSPYEQYF,TGTGCCAGCAGTTTCGGTCTTTCCCCCTACGAGCAGTACTTC
TRBV7-6,.,.,TRBJ1-2,CASSFGPPLNYGYTF,TGTGCCAGCAGCTTCGGCCCCCCACTCAACTATGGCTACACCTTC
TRBV11-2,.,.,TRBJ2-1,CASSLGFGGPYNEQFF,TGTGCCAGCAGCTTAGGGTTTGGCGGGCCCTACAATGAGCAGTTCTTC
TRBV19,TRBD2,once,TRBJ2-5,CASSRRLLGLAGQETQYF,TGTGCCAGTAGTCGCAGACTTCTGGGACTAGCGGGACAAGAGACCCAGTACTTC
TRBV19,.,.,TRBJ1-1,CASNRRGEELLAFF,TGTGCCAGTAACCGAAGAGGGGAAGAACTTCTGGCTTTCTTT
TRBV4-3,TRBD2,.,TRBJ2-1,CASSPRTGTSTYEQFF,TGCGCCAGCAGCCCTCGGACCGGGACTAGTACATATGAGCAGTTCTTC
TRBV13,.,once,TRBJ2-1,CASSPWMGSSYNEQFF,TGTGCCAGCAGTCCCTGGATGGGGAGCTCCTACAATGAGCAGTTCTTC
TRBV2,.,.,TRBJ1-3,CASAGNTIYF,TGTGCCAGCGCAGGAAACACCATATATTTT
TRBV5-8,.,.,TRBJ1-1,CASSLAMGWGRNTEAFF,TGTGCCAGCAGCTTGGCGATGGGATGGGGCCGGAACACTGAAGCTTTCTTT
TRBV28,TRBD2,.,TRBJ2-7,CASSRRQLAGGSYEQYF,TGTGCCAGCAGCCGTCGACAATTAGCGGGAGGTTCCTACGAGCAGTACTTC
TRBV10-2,TRBD2,.,TRBJ2-1,CASSGEQGTSGSSYNEQFF,TGCGCCAGCAGCGGGGAACAGGGGACTAGCGGGAGTTCCTACAATGAGCAGTTCTTC
TRBV7-8,.,.,TRBJ1-3,CASSFRVGGNTIYF,TGTGCCAGCAGCTTCAGGGTTGGGGGAAACACCATATATTTT
TRBV10-3,.,.,TRBJ1-2,CAISESDAPGGHGYTF,TGTGCCATCAGTGAGTCTGACGCCCCCGGCGGGCATGGCTACACCTTC
TRBV4-2,.,.,TRBJ2-5,CASSQDRQGETQYF,TGTGCCAGCAGCCAAGATCGGCAGGGAGAGACCCAGTACTTC
TRBV28,.,.,TRBJ2-7,CASSLLGVREQYF,TGTGCCAGCAGTTTATTGGGAGTAAGGGAGCAGTACTTC
TRBV6-5,.,.,TRBJ2-5,CASSYSSIQGRGPQETQYF,TGTGCCAGCAGTTACTCCTCAATCCAGGGACGGGGGCCGCAAGAGACCCAGTACTTC
TRBV28,TRBD1,.,TRBJ2-3,CASGQGPTDTQYF,TGTGCCAGCGGACAGGGTCCCACAGATACGCAGTATTTT